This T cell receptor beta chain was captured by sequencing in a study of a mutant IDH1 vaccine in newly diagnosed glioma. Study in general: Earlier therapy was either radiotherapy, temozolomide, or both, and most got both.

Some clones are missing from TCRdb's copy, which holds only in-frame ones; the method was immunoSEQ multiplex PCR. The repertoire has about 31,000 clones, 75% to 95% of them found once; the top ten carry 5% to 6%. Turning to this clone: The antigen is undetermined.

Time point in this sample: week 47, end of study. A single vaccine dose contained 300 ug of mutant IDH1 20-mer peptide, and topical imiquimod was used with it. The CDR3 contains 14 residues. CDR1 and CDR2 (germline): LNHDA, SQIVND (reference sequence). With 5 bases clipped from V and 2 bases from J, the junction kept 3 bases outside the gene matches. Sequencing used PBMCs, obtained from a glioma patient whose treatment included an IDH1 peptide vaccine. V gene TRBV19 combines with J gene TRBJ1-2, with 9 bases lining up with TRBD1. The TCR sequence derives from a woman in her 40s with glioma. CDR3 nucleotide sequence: TGTGCCAGTAGTCTGGACAGGGGCAACTATGGCTACACCTTC. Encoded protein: CASSLDRGNYGYTF.